This T cell receptor (beta chain) was recorded in a study of blood T cell repertoires in COVID-19. The V gene's germline CDR1 is SGHNT and CDR2 YENEEA. Trimming removed 1 base at V and 0 bases at J, with 7 bases between. This CDR3 contains 14 residues. Assay used: immunoSEQ multiplex PCR; TCRdb lists only in-frame clones, some missing. The sample includes about 39,000 clones, roughly 80% of them seen just once. This sequence joins TRBV11-3 and TRBJ2-7; D ambiguous. The sequence was obtained from a man aged 50 to 60 with active or convalescent COVID-19. The specimen was peripheral blood. CDR3 in DNA: TGTGCCAGCAGCTTAGGTGGCAGCTCCTACGAGCAGTACTTC. Residues: CASSLGGSSYEQYF.